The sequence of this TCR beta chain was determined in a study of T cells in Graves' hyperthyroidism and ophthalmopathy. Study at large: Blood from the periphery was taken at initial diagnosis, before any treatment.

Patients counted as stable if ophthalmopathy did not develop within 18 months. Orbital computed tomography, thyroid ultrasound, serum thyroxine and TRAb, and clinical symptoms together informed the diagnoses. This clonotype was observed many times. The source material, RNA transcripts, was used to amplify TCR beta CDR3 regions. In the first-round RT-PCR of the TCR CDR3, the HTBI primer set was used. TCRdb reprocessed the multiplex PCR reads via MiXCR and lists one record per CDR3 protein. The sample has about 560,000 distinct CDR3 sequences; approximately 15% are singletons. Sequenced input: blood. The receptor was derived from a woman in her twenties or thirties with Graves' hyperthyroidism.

CDR3 region: CASSRVGSYGYTF. The CDR3 DNA reads as TGTGCCAGCAGTCGAGTCGGATCCTATGGCTACACCTTC. The J gene is TRBJ1-2, the V gene TRBV12-3 or TRBV12-4; D unclear. The CDR3 has 13 residues. Trimming took off 5 bases at V and 4 bases at J, with 11 bases between the two ends.